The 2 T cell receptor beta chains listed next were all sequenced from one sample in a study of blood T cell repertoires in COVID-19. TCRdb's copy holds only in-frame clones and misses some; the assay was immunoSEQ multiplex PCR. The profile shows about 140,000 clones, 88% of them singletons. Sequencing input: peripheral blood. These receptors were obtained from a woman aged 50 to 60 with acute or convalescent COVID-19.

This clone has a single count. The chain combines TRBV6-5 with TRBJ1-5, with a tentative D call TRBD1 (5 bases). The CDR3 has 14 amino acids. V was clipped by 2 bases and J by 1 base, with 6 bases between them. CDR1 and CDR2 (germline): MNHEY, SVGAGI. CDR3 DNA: TGTGCCAGCAGTTACAGGGGAAGCAATCAGCCCCAGCATTTT. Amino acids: CASSYRGSNQPQHF.

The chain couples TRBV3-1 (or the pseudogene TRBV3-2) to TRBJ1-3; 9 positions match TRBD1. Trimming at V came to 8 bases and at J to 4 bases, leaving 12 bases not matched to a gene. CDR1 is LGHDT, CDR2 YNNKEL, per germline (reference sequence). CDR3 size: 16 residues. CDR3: CASPKDRDRAGNTIYF. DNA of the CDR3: TGTGCCAGCCCAAAGGACCGGGACAGGGCGGGAAACACCATATATTTT.